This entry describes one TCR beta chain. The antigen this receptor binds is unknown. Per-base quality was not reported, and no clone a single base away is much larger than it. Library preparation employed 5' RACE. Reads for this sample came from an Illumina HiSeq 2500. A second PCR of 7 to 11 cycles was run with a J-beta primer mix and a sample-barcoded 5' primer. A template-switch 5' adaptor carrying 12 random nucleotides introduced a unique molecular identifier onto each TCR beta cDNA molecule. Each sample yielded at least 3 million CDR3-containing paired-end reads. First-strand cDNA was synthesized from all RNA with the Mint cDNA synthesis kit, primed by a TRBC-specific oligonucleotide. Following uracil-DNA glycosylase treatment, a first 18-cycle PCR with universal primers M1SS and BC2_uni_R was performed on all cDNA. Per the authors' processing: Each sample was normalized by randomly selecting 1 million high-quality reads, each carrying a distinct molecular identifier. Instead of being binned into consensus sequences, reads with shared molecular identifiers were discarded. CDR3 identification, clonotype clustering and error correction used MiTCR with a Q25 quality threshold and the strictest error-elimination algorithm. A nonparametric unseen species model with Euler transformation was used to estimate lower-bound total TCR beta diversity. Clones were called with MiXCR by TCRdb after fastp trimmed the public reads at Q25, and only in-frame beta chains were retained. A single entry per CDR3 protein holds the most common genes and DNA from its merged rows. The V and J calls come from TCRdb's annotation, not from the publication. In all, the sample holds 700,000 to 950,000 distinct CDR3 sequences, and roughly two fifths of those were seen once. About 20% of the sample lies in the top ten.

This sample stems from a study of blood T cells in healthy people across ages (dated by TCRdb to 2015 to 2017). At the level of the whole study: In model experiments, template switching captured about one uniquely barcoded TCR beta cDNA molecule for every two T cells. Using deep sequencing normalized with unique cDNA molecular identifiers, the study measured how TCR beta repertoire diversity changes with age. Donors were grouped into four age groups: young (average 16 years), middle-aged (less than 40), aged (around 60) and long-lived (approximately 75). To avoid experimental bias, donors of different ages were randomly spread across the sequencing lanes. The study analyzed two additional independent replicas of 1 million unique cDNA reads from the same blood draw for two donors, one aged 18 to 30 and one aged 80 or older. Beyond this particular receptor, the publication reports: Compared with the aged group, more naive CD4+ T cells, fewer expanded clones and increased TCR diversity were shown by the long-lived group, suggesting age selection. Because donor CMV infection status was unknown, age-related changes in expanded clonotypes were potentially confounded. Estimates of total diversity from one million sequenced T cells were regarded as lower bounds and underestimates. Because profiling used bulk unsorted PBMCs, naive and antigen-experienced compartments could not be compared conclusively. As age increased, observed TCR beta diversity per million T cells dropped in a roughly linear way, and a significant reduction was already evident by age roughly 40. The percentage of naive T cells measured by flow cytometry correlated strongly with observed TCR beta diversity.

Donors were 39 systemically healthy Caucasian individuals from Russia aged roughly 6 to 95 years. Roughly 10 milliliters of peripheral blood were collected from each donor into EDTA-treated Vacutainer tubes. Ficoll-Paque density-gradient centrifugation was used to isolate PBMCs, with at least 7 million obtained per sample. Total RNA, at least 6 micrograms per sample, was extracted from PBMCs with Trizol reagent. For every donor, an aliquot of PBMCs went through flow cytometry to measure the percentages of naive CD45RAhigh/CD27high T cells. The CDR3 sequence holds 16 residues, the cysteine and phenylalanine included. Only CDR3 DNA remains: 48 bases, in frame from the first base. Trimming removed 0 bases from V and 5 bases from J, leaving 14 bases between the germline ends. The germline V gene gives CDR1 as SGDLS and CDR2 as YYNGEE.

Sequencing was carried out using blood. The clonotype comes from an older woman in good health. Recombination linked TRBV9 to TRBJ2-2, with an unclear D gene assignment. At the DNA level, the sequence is TGTGCCAGCAGCGTAGCGGCAGAACCTAGGACCGGGGAGCTGTTTTTT. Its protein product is CASSVAAEPRTGELFF.